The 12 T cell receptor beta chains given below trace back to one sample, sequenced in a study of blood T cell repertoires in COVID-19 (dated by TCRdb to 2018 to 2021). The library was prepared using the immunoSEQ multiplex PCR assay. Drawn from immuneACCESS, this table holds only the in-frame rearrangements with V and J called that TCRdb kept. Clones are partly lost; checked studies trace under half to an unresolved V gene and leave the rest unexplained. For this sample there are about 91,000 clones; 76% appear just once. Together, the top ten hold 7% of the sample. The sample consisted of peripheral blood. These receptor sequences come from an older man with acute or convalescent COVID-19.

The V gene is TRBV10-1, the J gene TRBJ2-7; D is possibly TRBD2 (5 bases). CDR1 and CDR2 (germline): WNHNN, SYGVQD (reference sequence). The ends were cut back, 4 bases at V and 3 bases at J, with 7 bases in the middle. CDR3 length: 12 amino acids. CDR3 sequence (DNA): TGCGCCAGCAGTGCCGGGGTCTACGAGCAGTACTTC. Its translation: CASSAGVYEQYF.

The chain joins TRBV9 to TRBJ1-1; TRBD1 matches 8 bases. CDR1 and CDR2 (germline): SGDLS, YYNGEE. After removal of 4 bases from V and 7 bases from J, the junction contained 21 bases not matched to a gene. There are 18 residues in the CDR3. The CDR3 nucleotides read TGTGCCAGCAGCTCTTCATCGCCGGGACAGGTAGTTACGGATGAAGCTTTCTTT. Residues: CASSSSSPGQVVTDEAFF.

CDR3 amino acids: CASSLSLAGGNTDTQYF. As DNA, the CDR3 is TGTGCCAGCAGTTTATCGCTAGCGGGTGGCAACACAGATACGCAGTATTTT. V usage is TRBV27 and J usage is TRBJ2-3; 8 bases agree with TRBD2. CDR3 length: 17 residues. Germline V gene sequence: CDR1 MNHEY, CDR2 SMNVEV (reference sequence). After removal of 0 bases from V and 2 bases from J, the junction contained 7 bases not matched to a gene.

The CDR3 loop reads CASSSGTGVVNEQFF. CDR3 sequence (DNA): TGTGCCAGCTCATCAGGGACAGGGGTGGTCAATGAGCAGTTCTTC. V usage is TRBV18 and J usage is TRBJ2-1, with 10 bases fitting TRBD1. Looked up from germline, CDR1 is KGHSH and CDR2 is LQKENI. The CDR3 extends over 15 amino acids. V lost 5 bases to trimming and J lost 6 bases; unmatched junction nucleotides: 7.

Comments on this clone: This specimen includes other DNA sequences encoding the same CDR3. Here the CDR3 reads CASSYSTGNYGYTF. In DNA form, the CDR3 reads TGTGCCAGCAGTTACTCTACGGGTAACTATGGCTACACCTTC. This sequence joins TRBV6-5 and TRBJ1-2; D uncertain. Trimming stripped 0 bases from V and 1 base from J, with 6 bases between. From germline, CDR1 is MNHEY and CDR2 SVGAGI. The CDR3 is made up of 14 amino acids.

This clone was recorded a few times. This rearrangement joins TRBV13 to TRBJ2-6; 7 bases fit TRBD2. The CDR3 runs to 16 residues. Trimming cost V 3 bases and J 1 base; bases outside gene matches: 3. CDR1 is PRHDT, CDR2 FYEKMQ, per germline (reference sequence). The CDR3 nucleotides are TGTGCCAGCAGCTTGGGGAGGGTTTCTGGGGCCAACGTCCTGACTTTC. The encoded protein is CASSLGRVSGANVLTF. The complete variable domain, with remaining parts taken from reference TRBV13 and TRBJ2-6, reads AAGVIQSPRHLIKEKRETATLKCYPIPRHDTVYWYQQGPGQDPQFLISFYEKMQSDKGSIPDRFSAQQFSDYHSELNMSSLELGDSALYFCASSLGRVSGANVLTFGAGSRLTVL.

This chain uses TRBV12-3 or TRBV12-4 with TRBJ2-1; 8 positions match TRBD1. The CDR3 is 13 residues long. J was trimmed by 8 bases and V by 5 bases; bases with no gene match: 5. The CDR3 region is CASSTDRAYEQFF. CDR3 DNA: TGTGCCAGCAGTACGGACAGGGCCTATGAGCAGTTCTTC.

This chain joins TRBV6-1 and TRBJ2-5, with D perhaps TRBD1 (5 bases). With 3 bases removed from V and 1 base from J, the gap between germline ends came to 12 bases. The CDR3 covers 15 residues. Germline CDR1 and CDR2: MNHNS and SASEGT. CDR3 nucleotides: TGTGCCAGCAGTGATTATCGCAGGGCCCAAGAGACCCAGTACTTC. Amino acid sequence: CASSDYRRAQETQYF.

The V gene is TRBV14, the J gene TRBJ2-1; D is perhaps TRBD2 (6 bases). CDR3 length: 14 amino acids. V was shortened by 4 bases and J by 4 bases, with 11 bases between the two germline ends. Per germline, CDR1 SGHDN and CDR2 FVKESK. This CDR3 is CASSPRDFYNEQFF. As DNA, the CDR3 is TGTGCCAGCAGCCCCCGGGACTTTTACAATGAGCAGTTCTTC.

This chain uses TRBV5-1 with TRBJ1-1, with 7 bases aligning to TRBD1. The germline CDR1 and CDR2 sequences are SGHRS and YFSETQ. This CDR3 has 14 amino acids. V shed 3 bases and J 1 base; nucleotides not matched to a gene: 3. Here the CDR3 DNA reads TGCGCCAGCAGCTGGGGGACAGAGAACACTGAAGCTTTCTTT. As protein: CASSWGTENTEAFF. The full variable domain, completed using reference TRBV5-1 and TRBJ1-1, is KAGVTQTPRYLIKTRGQQVTLSCSPISGHRSVSWYQQTPGQGLQFLFEYFSETQRNKGNFPGRFSGRQFSNSRSEMNVSTLELGDSALYLCASSWGTENTEAFFGQGTRLTVV.

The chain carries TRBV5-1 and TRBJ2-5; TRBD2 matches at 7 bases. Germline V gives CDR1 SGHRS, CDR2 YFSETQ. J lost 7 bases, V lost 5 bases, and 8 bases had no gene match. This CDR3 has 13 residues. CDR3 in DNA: TGCGCCAGCAGTGATGGGGGGAGGGGGACCCAGTACTTC. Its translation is CASSDGGRGTQYF.

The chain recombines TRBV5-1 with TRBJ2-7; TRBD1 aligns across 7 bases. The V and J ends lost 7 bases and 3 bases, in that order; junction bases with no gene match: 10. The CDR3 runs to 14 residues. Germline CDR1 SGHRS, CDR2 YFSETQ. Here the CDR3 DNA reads TGCGCCAGCCGGTACCCGGGACAGAGCTACGAGCAGTACTTC. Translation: CASRYPGQSYEQYF.